This T cell receptor (beta chain) was captured in a study of blood T cell repertoires in COVID-19. Study-wide context: The United States, Italy and Spain were the sources of the acute and convalescent COVID-19 samples. Sources were T cells, B-cell-depleted T cells, or PBMCs; the material itself was cDNA or gDNA.

Authors' processing steps: Estimated nucleated cell counts came from reference gene primer amplification. The repertoire was sequenced with immunoSEQ multiplex PCR; TCRdb's copy has only in-frame clones and lacks some. V, J and clone size derive from that table, while D and trimming were established from the DNA sequence. The sample carries over 200,000 clones, roughly four fifths recorded once. CDR1 and CDR2 from the germline V gene are SGHRS and YFSETQ. With V trimmed by 0 bases and J by 5 bases, 7 bases remained unmatched. The CDR3 has 15 residues. The source of this sequence is a woman at least 80 years old with COVID-19, enrolled during active disease. Specimen: peripheral blood. The chain is built from TRBV5-1 and TRBJ2-7, with 8 bases fitting TRBD1. Here the CDR3 reads CASSLGGQGIDEQYF. The CDR3 region has the DNA TGCGCCAGCAGCTTGGGAGGACAGGGTATCGACGAGCAGTACTTC.